This is a list of T cell receptor beta chains from one sample in a study of ipilimumab plus nivolumab after autologous stem cell transplantation. The assay was immunoSEQ multiplex PCR, and TCRdb's table has in-frame clones only and misses some. The data show 20,000 to 30,000 clones, about 86% seen once. The sample was PBMCs, taken in a trial of ipilimumab plus nivolumab as post-transplant consolidation. The origin of the receptors is a male donor with diffuse large B-cell lymphoma. The CDR3 runs from the conserved cysteine through the conserved F or W. D genes are given only for firm matches. Expanded clones get a size class; other rows say once, few or many, or leave the size out.

V gene,J gene,clone size,D gene,CDR3 DNA,CDR3 protein
TRBV5-4,TRBJ2-7,few,NA,TGTGCCAGCAGCTATGGGACGGATACGTACTACGAGCAGTACTTC,CASSYGTDTYYEQYF
TRBV7-9,TRBJ2-1,NA,NA,TGTGCCAGCATGGGGCCTAATGAGCAGTTCTTC,CASMGPNEQFF
TRBV7-2,TRBJ2-5,NA,NA,TGTGCCAGCAGCTTAGGACGAAAAGAGACCCAGTACTTC,CASSLGRKETQYF
TRBV27,TRBJ2-3,NA,NA,TGTGCCAGCTCTCCATGGGACCGGTTCACAGATACGCAGTATTTT,CASSPWDRFTDTQYF
TRBV30,TRBJ1-5,NA,NA,TGTGCCTGGAGGGAAGGGCCCCATCAGCCCCAGCATTTT,CAWREGPHQPQHF
TRBV7-2,TRBJ2-1,NA,NA,TGTGCCAGCAGCAGAGAGGGGCGCACAACCTACAATGAGCAGTTCTTC,CASSREGRTTYNEQFF
TRBV19,TRBJ1-5,NA,NA,TGTGCCAGTATGGGGGGTTGGAATCAGCCCCAGCATTTT,CASMGGWNQPQHF
TRBV7-9,TRBJ2-1,NA,TRBD2,TGTGCCAGCAGCTTAGCACTAGCGGGGCAGAATGAGCAGTTCTTC,CASSLALAGQNEQFF
TRBV6-1,TRBJ2-3,NA,NA,TGTGCCAGCAGTGAACTAAAAACTACGAGGGGCGGTACGCAGTATTTT,CASSELKTTRGGTQYF
TRBV4-1,TRBJ2-1,NA,TRBD2,TGCGCCAGCAGTCAGAGCTCAGCGGGGCTGGGGGATGAGCAGTTCTTC,CASSQSSAGLGDEQFF
TRBV11-2,TRBJ1-1,NA,TRBD1,TGTGCCAGCAGCTGGCCCTTGGGACAGGGGAACACTGAAGCTTTCTTT,CASSWPLGQGNTEAFF
TRBV5-4,TRBJ2-5,NA,TRBD1,TGTGCCAGCAGCACCAACAGGGGTAGTAGCCAAGAGACCCAGTACTTC,CASSTNRGSSQETQYF
TRBV6-1,TRBJ2-5,NA,TRBD1,TGTGCCAGCAGTGATCCTACCCCAGGGGGTGTAAAGACCCAGTACTTC,CASSDPTPGGVKTQYF
TRBV2,TRBJ2-5,NA,NA,TGTGCCAGCCTAGGGCGGGATAGTTTGGAGACCCAGTACTTC,CASLGRDSLETQYF
TRBV5-4,TRBJ2-5,NA,TRBD1,TGTGCCAGCAGCCGGGACAGGGTCCAAGAGACCCAGTACTTC,CASSRDRVQETQYF
TRBV6-6,TRBJ2-7,NA,TRBD2,TGTGCCAGCAGCCTAGCGGGGGTTTCGGGGGAGCAGTACTTC,CASSLAGVSGEQYF
TRBV5-4,TRBJ2-1,NA,NA,TGTGCCAGCAGTCCCCCGGGGCGCGGAGGTGGAAATGAGCAGTTCTTC,CASSPPGRGGGNEQFF
TRBV2,TRBJ1-5,NA,NA,TGTGCCAGCAGCGTAGGGGGTGGCAATCAGCCCCAGCATTTT,CASSVGGGNQPQHF
TRBV2,TRBJ1-5,NA,TRBD1,TGTGCCAGCACTATGACAGGGAGCCAGCCCCAGCATTTT,CASTMTGSQPQHF
TRBV7-3,TRBJ2-3,NA,TRBD2,TGTGCCAGCAGCACCCTAGCGGGGGGTGCAGATACGCAGTATTTT,CASSTLAGGADTQYF
TRBV25-1,TRBJ1-2,NA,NA,TGTGCCAGCAGTGAATATCGAGGAGGCGCTAACTATGGCTACACCTTC,CASSEYRGGANYGYTF
TRBV7-2,TRBJ2-5,few,TRBD2,TGTGCCAGCAGCTTCTCTAGCGGGCGAGAGACCCAGTACTTC,CASSFSSGRETQYF
TRBV5-6,TRBJ2-1,NA,NA,TGTGCCAGCAGCTTACCTGGGACACTCTCCTACAATGAGCAGTTCTTC,CASSLPGTLSYNEQFF
TRBV5-4,TRBJ1-2,NA,TRBD1,TGTGCCAGCAGCCTACCGGGACAGACTAACTATGGCTACACCTTC,CASSLPGQTNYGYTF
TRBV11-2,TRBJ1-4,NA,NA,TGTGCCAGCAGCCCGGGGGACCGAAAACTGTTTTTT,CASSPGDRKLFF
TRBV6-5,TRBJ2-4,NA,NA,TGTGCCAGCAGTTCCGGGACGTCCGCCAAAAACATTCAGTACTTC,CASSSGTSAKNIQYF
TRBV9,TRBJ1-1,NA,NA,TGTGCCAGCAGCGTAGGGTCGAGGACTGAAGCTTTCTTT,CASSVGSRTEAFF
TRBV7-2,TRBJ2-1,NA,TRBD2,TGTGCCAGCAGCTTAGCGGGGGCTAGCGGGGACGGAAAATACAATGAGCAGTTCTTC,CASSLAGASGDGKYNEQFF
TRBV9,TRBJ2-7,few,NA,TGTGCCAGCAGCGCCGACCCTACCCGGGGTTCCGAGCAGTACTTC,CASSADPTRGSEQYF
TRBV6-6,TRBJ1-1,NA,NA,TGTGCCAGCAGTCAGCAGGGGTCGGACACTGAAGCTTTCTTT,CASSQQGSDTEAFF
TRBV20-1,TRBJ2-1,NA,NA,TGCAGTGCGGGAACTAGAATTGAGCAGTTCTTC,CSAGTRIEQFF
TRBV9,TRBJ2-3,NA,TRBD1,TGTGCCAGCAGCGGTGGGACAGGGGTTTTCACAGATACGCAGTATTTT,CASSGGTGVFTDTQYF
TRBV6-5,TRBJ1-4,NA,TRBD1,TGTGCCAGCAGTTACACAGGGGGTGTCTTCGCAGAAAAACTGTTTTTT,CASSYTGGVFAEKLFF
TRBV6-6,TRBJ2-1,NA,NA,TGTGCCAGCCTCGGATGGGATGAGCAGTTCTTC,CASLGWDEQFF
TRBV5-4,TRBJ1-2,NA,NA,TGTGCCAGCAGCCGTACCGGGGAGCCTGGCTACACCTTC,CASSRTGEPGYTF
TRBV9,TRBJ2-7,NA,TRBD1,TGTGCCAGCAGCGGACAGGGCGCCTACGAGCAGTACTTC,CASSGQGAYEQYF
TRBV7-7,TRBJ2-5,NA,NA,TGTGCTAGCAGCTTAGGTGGTACAGGAGGGGAGACCCAGTACTTC,CASSLGGTGGETQYF
TRBV19,TRBJ2-1,NA,TRBD2,TGTGCCAGTAATACCGGGGGGGCGGATGAGCAGTTCTTC,CASNTGGADEQFF
TRBV7-6,TRBJ1-2,NA,NA,TGTGCCAGCAGCCAAGGCCCAGCGAACTATGGCTACACCTTC,CASSQGPANYGYTF
TRBV4-3,TRBJ1-2,NA,NA,TGCGCCAGCAGCCAAGCTGGGGGGACCTATGGCTACACCTTC,CASSQAGGTYGYTF
TRBV5-4,TRBJ2-1,once,NA,TGTGCCAGCAGCCCCCCAGGGACCGCTACATACAATGAGCAGTTCTTC,CASSPPGTATYNEQFF
TRBV19,TRBJ2-3,NA,TRBD2,TGTGCCAGTAGTCAGACTAGCGAATGGGCAGATACGCAGTATTTT,CASSQTSEWADTQYF
TRBV28,TRBJ1-5,NA,NA,TGTGCCAGCAGCCTGACAGAGAATAGCAATCAGCCCCAGCATTTT,CASSLTENSNQPQHF
TRBV19,TRBJ1-2,NA,TRBD1,TGTGCCAGCCTTACTACCGGGACAGGGCATGACTATGGCTACACCTTC,CASLTTGTGHDYGYTF
TRBV19,TRBJ1-2,NA,TRBD1,TGTGCCAGTATCGAGGCGGGACAGGGGATTGGTGGCTACACCTTC,CASIEAGQGIGGYTF
TRBV4-1,TRBJ2-7,NA,NA,TGCGCCAGCAGCCAAACATACGAGCAGTACTTC,CASSQTYEQYF
TRBV29-1,TRBJ1-1,NA,TRBD1,TGCAGCGTTGGACAGGGAGGGGCTGAAGCTTTCTTT,CSVGQGGAEAFF
TRBV9,TRBJ2-2,NA,NA,TGTGCCAGCAGCTTACTAGCCAGCACCGGGGAGCTGTTTTTT,CASSLLASTGELFF
TRBV19,TRBJ2-6,NA,NA,TGTGCCAGTAGTCTCCCGAGACGGAGCTCTGGGGCCAACGTCCTGACTTTC,CASSLPRRSSGANVLTF
TRBV6-6,TRBJ1-3,NA,NA,TGTGCCAGCAGTAGCAGGGTCTCTGGAAACACCATATATTTT,CASSSRVSGNTIYF
TRBV19,TRBJ1-5,once,NA,TGTGCCAGTAGTATAGTTGGCTGGGGCTCTGCTTATAATCAGCCCCAGCATTTT,CASSIVGWGSAYNQPQHF
TRBV7-9,TRBJ1-4,NA,NA,TGTGCCAGCAGCTCCGGGGGGGGGAAACTGTTTTTT,CASSSGGGKLFF
TRBV5-1,TRBJ2-5,NA,NA,TGCGCCAGCAGCTTGGTTCCGAGGAACCAAGAGACCCAGTACTTC,CASSLVPRNQETQYF
TRBV13,TRBJ2-4,once,NA,TGTGCCAGCAGTCTAACCCCCCCGGGTATGGCCAAAAACATTCAGTACTTC,CASSLTPPGMAKNIQYF
TRBV6-1,TRBJ2-1,NA,NA,TGTGCCAGCAGTGAAGAGGGCCTACGGGCGCAGTTCTTC,CASSEEGLRAQFF
TRBV5-1,TRBJ2-7,NA,TRBD2,TGCGCCAGCAGCTTGGATGGACTAGCGGGGGGCTCCTACGAGCAGTACTTC,CASSLDGLAGGSYEQYF
TRBV18,TRBJ1-1,NA,NA,TGTGCCAGCTCACCACGTCACCCCATGAACACTGAAGCTTTCTTT,CASSPRHPMNTEAFF
TRBV30,TRBJ1-1,few,NA,TGTGCCTGGAGCCGTTTGGAGAAGAACACTGAAGCTTTCTTT,CAWSRLEKNTEAFF
TRBV5-1,TRBJ2-7,NA,NA,TGCGCCAGCAGCCTGGACCAGTACGAGCAGTACTTC,CASSLDQYEQYF